The 20 T cell receptor beta chains presented below share a single source sample, sequenced in a study of blood T cell repertoires in COVID-19. The repertoire was sequenced with immunoSEQ multiplex PCR; TCRdb's copy has only in-frame clones and lacks some. The sample comprises around 430,000 clones, approximately 87% of which are singletons, and roughly a tenth rests with the top ten. Sequenced material: PBMCs or T cells enriched from blood (not recorded which). The receptor source for this set is a woman aged 45-65 years who had recovered from COVID-19.

The chain carries TRBV27 and TRBJ2-7; D uncertain. The germline V gene has CDR1 MNHEY and CDR2 SMNVEV (reference sequence). V was pared by 6 bases and J by 3 bases, with 6 bases between. This CDR3 contains 11 residues. The CDR3 DNA follows: TGTGCCAGCAGCGGTTTCTACGAGCAGTACTTC. Translation: CASSGFYEQYF.

The CDR3 sequence is CASRGVGENSPLHF. The CDR3 DNA sequence: TGTGCCAGCAGGGGAGTCGGGGAGAATTCACCCCTCCACTTT. V usage is TRBV27 and J usage is TRBJ1-6; D is uncertain. Between the trimmed V and J ends, which lost 6 bases and 7 bases, there was a span of 13 bases. The CDR3 has 14 residues. Germline V gene data show CDR1 as MNHEY and CDR2 as SMNVEV (reference sequence).

This chain joins TRBV18 and TRBJ2-1; D remains unclear. The CDR3 length is 12 residues. V gave up 6 bases and J gave up 4 bases, with 7 bases separating them. Germline-derived CDR1 and CDR2 are KGHSH and LQKENI. The CDR3 region is CASSHNYNEQFF. CDR3 in DNA: TGTGCCAGCTCCCACAATTACAATGAGCAGTTCTTC. Variable domain in full (rest from reference TRBV18 and TRBJ2-1): NAGVMQNPRHLVRRRGQEARLRCSPMKGHSHVYWYRQLPEEGLKFMVYLQKENIIDESGMPKERFSAEFPKEGPSILRIQQVVRGDSAAYFCASSHNYNEQFFGPGTRLTVL.

The V gene is TRBV6-1, the J gene TRBJ2-7; a possible D gene is TRBD2 (5 bases). There are 15 residues in the CDR3. The germline CDR1 and CDR2 sequences are MNHNS and SASEGT. V gave up 0 bases and J gave up 0 bases, with 9 bases separating them. The CDR3 loop is CASSEAGEGSYEQYF. The DNA of the CDR3 is TGTGCCAGCAGTGAAGCCGGAGAGGGCTCCTACGAGCAGTACTTC.

The V and J genes are TRBV7-8 and TRBJ1-2; TRBD1 matches 11 bases. Germline V lookup: CDR1 SGHVS, CDR2 FQNEAQ. The V and J ends lost 4 bases and 7 bases, in that order; junction bases with no gene match: 5. The length of the CDR3 is 14 residues. The CDR3 DNA follows: TGTGCCAGCAGCTGGGAGGGACAGGGGGTTGGCTACACCTTC. Translating gives CASSWEGQGVGYTF. Full variable domain (remainder filled in from reference TRBV7-8 and TRBJ1-2): GAGVSQSPRYKVAKRGQDVALRCDPISGHVSLFWYQQALGQGPEFLTYFQNEAQLDKSGLPSDRFFAERPEGSVSTLKIQRTQQEDSAVYLCASSWEGQGVGYTFGSGTRLTVV.

The chain joins TRBV7-2 to TRBJ2-5, with 10 bases identical to TRBD2. Germline trimming cut 1 base from V and 6 bases from J; bases unmatched to any gene: 14. CDR1 and CDR2 (germline): SGHTA, FQGNSA. CDR3 length: 18 amino acids. The CDR3 DNA reads as TGTGCCAGCAGCTTAGGTGCCCTAGCGGGGGCCGAGAGAAAGACCCAGTACTTC. It is translated as CASSLGALAGAERKTQYF.

The chain employs TRBV28 and TRBJ1-3; a weak D match, TRBD1 (5 bases). The germline CDR1 and CDR2 sequences are MDHEN and SYDVKM. This CDR3 has 14 amino acids. Trimming cost V 5 bases and J 0 bases, with 8 bases left between them. The CDR3 DNA sequence: TGTGCCAGCAGTGGGGGGAGCTCTGGAAACACCATATATTTT. It is translated as CASSGGSSGNTIYF.

The V gene is TRBV2, the J gene TRBJ1-4; no clear D. CDR3 size: 14 residues. Trimming took off 7 bases at V and 8 bases at J, with 17 bases between the two ends. Germline V gene data show CDR1 as SNHLY and CDR2 as FYNNEI. The CDR3 spells CASTEQSEREKLFF. Written as DNA, the CDR3 is TGTGCCAGCACCGAACAATCCGAACGAGAAAAACTGTTTTTT.

The rearrangement joins TRBV4-3 to TRBJ1-2; D uncertain. V was pared by 0 bases and J by 6 bases, with 17 bases between. The CDR3 runs 16 residues. Germline V gives CDR1 LGHNA, CDR2 YSLEER. The CDR3 bases are TGCGCCAGCAGCCAAGACCGCGGGCGACCCTATGATGGCTACACCTTC. Amino acid sequence: CASSQDRGRPYDGYTF.

The chain recombines TRBV6-5 with TRBJ1-1, with TRBD1 matching over 7 bases. V lost 4 bases, J lost 11 bases, and 19 bases stayed unmatched. Germline CDR1 reads MNHEY; CDR2 reads SVGAGI. The CDR3 covers 16 residues. The CDR3 coding sequence is TGTGCCAGCAGTTTCTTCCCCACACCCCTCGAGGGACAGGCTTTCTTT. Residues: CASSFFPTPLEGQAFF.

This clone was seen only once. This sequence joins TRBV5-4 and TRBJ2-7, with D perhaps TRBD1 (6 bases). The germline CDR1 and CDR2 sequences are SGHNT and YYREEE (reference sequence). The CDR3 consists of 15 residues. Trimming pared 0 bases from V and 0 bases from J, leaving 10 bases between. CDR3 nucleotides: TGTGCCAGCAGCTTGGCGACAGGTAGCTCCTACGAGCAGTACTTC. Translated, it gives CASSLATGSSYEQYF.

This clone was detected only a few times. The CDR3 here is CASSENRGLGNTIYF. Here the CDR3 DNA reads TGTGCCAGCAGCGAAAACAGGGGGTTAGGAAACACCATATATTTT. V usage is TRBV9 and J usage is TRBJ1-3; 8 nucleotides line up with TRBD1. The germline V gene encodes CDR1 SGDLS and CDR2 YYNGEE. V was pared by 3 bases and J by 4 bases, with 6 bases of the junction left unmatched. CDR3 size: 15 residues.

This chain links TRBV29-1 with TRBJ1-1, with D possibly matching TRBD1 (5 bases). Germline V gene data show CDR1 as SQVTM and CDR2 as ANQGSEA. The V and J ends lost 7 bases and 5 bases respectively, with 17 bases between them. This CDR3 has 13 amino acids. The CDR3 coding sequence is TGCAGCGCAAACCAGGGTAAGGGAACTGAAGCTTTCTTT. Its protein is CSANQGKGTEAFF.

The chain employs TRBV2 and TRBJ1-5, with TRBD1 as a possible D gene (5 bases). The CDR3 contains 15 residues. Trimming removed 5 bases at V and 0 bases at J, with 11 bases between. The germline CDR1 and CDR2 sequences are SNHLY and FYNNEI. The CDR3 spells CASSIGQYSNQPQHF. The CDR3 DNA sequence: TGTGCCAGCAGTATCGGACAATATAGCAATCAGCCCCAGCATTTT.

The chain links TRBV7-6 to TRBJ1-4; the D is unclear. V lost 8 bases, J lost 0 bases, and 16 bases lay in between. Germline CDR1 reads SGHVS; CDR2 reads FNYEAQ. CDR3 length equals 16 residues. The CDR3 protein is CASGDQAYSTNEKLFF. CDR3 DNA sequence: TGTGCCAGCGGAGATCAAGCATACTCAACTAATGAAAAACTGTTTTTT. Drawing the rest from reference TRBV7-6 and TRBJ1-4, the complete variable domain is GAGVSQSPRYKVTKRGQDVALRCDPISGHVSLYWYRQALGQGPEFLTYFNYEAQQDKSGLPNDRFSAERPEGSISTLTIQRTEQRDSAMYRCASGDQAYSTNEKLFFGSGTQLSVL.

J is TRBJ2-5 and V is TRBV27, with TRBD2 identical over 9 bases. CDR3 size: 13 residues. Losses at the gene ends were 6 bases for V and 9 bases for J; bases not matched to a gene: 8. Germline CDR1 MNHEY, CDR2 SMNVEV (reference sequence). The CDR3 region is CASRVSGGGAQYF. In DNA, the CDR3 is TGTGCCAGCAGAGTTAGCGGCGGGGGGGCCCAGTACTTC.

The count of this clone is one. CDR3: CASTLWGDSVETQYF. The CDR3 DNA reads as TGCGCCAGCACCCTTTGGGGGGACAGCGTGGAGACCCAGTACTTC. The rearrangement uses TRBV5-1 and TRBJ2-5; D is perhaps TRBD1 (7 bases). This CDR3 has 15 amino acids. V was pared by 6 bases and J by 5 bases, with 20 bases between. Germline V gene data show CDR1 as SGHRS and CDR2 as YFSETQ.

As DNA, the CDR3 is TGTGCCAGCAGCGTGGAGGGACAGGGGGACTATGGCTACACCTTC. Translating it yields CASSVEGQGDYGYTF. The V call is TRBV9, the J call TRBJ1-2; 11 nucleotides line up with TRBD1. CDR3 length: 15 residues. Germline values: CDR1 SGDLS, CDR2 YYNGEE. With V trimmed by 2 bases and J by 3 bases, 3 bases remained unmatched.

The genes are TRBV6-1 and TRBJ2-3; TRBD1 agrees at 9 bases. With 0 bases clipped from V and 0 bases from J, the junction kept 13 bases outside the gene matches. The germline V gene has CDR1 MNHNS and CDR2 SASEGT. CDR3 size: 20 residues. The chain's CDR3 is CASSEAVWGQGKYSTDTQYF. Here the CDR3 DNA reads TGTGCCAGCAGTGAAGCGGTTTGGGGACAGGGAAAATATAGCACAGATACGCAGTATTTT.

About this clone itself: This sample also contains other DNA sequences that code for the same CDR3. This sequence joins TRBV2 and TRBJ2-2; TRBD1 agrees at 11 bases. Germline V gene sequence: CDR1 SNHLY, CDR2 FYNNEI. CDR3 length equals 13 residues. V trimming: 9 bases; J trimming: 5 bases; junction bases outside the gene matches: 2. CDR3 DNA sequence: TGTGCCAGTCGGGACAGGGGGACCGGGGAGCTGTTTTTT. This codes for CASRDRGTGELFF.